A selection of T cell receptor beta chains follows, all from one sample in a study of blood T cell repertoires in COVID-19. Assay: immunoSEQ multiplex PCR; the TCRdb copy retains only in-frame clones and omits some. The sample has approximately 120,000 clones, about four fifths seen once. The material sequenced was peripheral blood. Every receptor here comes from a man aged 60 to 75 with acute or convalescent COVID-19. The conserved cysteine and the conserved F or W are not part of the CDR3 here. The order of the fields is V gene, J gene, clone size, CDR3 protein. Only some rows state a clone size, as once, few, many or a class for expanded clones.

TRBV5-5	TRBJ2-7	.	ASSLWAFYEQY
TRBV10-2	TRBJ2-1	.	ASRAGLADYNEQF
TRBV29-1	TRBJ2-1	.	SAFRGLGNEQF
TRBV19	TRBJ2-7	.	ASRTAGTSRRPYEQY
TRBV11-2	TRBJ2-3	.	ASTRAGASDTQY
TRBV2	TRBJ1-2	.	ASSATEAAGYT
TRBV6-5	TRBJ2-7	.	ASERGTSYEQY
TRBV5-1	TRBJ1-3	once	ASSLGGNGNTIY
TRBV7-8	TRBJ1-2	.	ASSSNMDRGLGYT
TRBV18	TRBJ1-2	.	ASSPEGAGAGYT
TRBV7-6	TRBJ2-1	.	ASSLVLHSSYNEQF
TRBV7-9	TRBJ2-5	once	ASEGGQGKTQY
TRBV13	TRBJ2-5	.	ASSLGLLGGETQY
TRBV13	TRBJ2-6	.	ASSRVAGANVLT
TRBV5-1	TRBJ2-7	.	ASSLLAGGRYEQY
TRBV5-1	TRBJ2-7	.	ASTIGTSGSYEQY
TRBV12-5	TRBJ1-2	.	ASGSPGQGAHGYT
TRBV5-5	TRBJ1-2	.	ASSLATDYGYT
TRBV28	TRBJ2-1	.	ASSLFRTRAGDEQF
TRBV24-1	TRBJ1-6	.	ATSDGTVYNSPLH
TRBV14	TRBJ2-7	once	ASSQGPPGYSYEQY
TRBV5-1	TRBJ2-7	.	ASSYNRGYEQY
TRBV27	TRBJ1-1	once	ASFTGRNTEAF
TRBV28	TRBJ2-7	.	ASSNDRRNEQY
TRBV14	TRBJ2-1	.	ASSQPREGSNEQF
TRBV5-1	TRBJ2-6	.	ASSSGGLGYLSGANVLT
TRBV6-6	TRBJ2-5	.	ASSHPRAWETQY
TRBV28	TRBJ1-1	medium-sized	ASSLTENTEAF
TRBV18	TRBJ1-4	.	ASSRRGPTNEKLF
TRBV5-3	TRBJ1-5	.	ARSYTTENHSNQPQH
TRBV18	TRBJ1-4	.	ASSPRAGTANEKLF
TRBV29-1	TRBJ1-1	.	SVEDLGVEAF
TRBV5-1	TRBJ2-7	.	ASSLAGTAYEQY
TRBV14	TRBJ2-1	.	ASSQFSGTSGPNEQF
TRBV15	TRBJ1-6	once	ATTLDNSPLH
TRBV20-1	TRBJ1-3	.	RTGIGNTIY
TRBV6-1	TRBJ2-2	.	ASSEMLAGAGELF
TRBV7-8	TRBJ2-1	once	ASSLGLAGAEQF
TRBV19	TRBJ2-3	.	ASRDITGSYGDTQY
TRBV7-2	TRBJ1-4	many	ASSSPTDRLGEKLF
TRBV2	TRBJ2-3	.	ASSDETGGDTQY
TRBV7-9	TRBJ1-2	.	ASSIGQGTDGYT
TRBV28	TRBJ2-3	.	ASRSWDRNTDTQY
TRBV9	TRBJ1-1	.	ASSARQGRENTEAF
TRBV24-1	TRBJ1-2	.	ATSDRAYGYT
TRBV3-1/TRBV3-2	TRBJ1-1	once	ASSRREALNTEAF
TRBV27	TRBJ1-2	few	ASSRPGGYGYT